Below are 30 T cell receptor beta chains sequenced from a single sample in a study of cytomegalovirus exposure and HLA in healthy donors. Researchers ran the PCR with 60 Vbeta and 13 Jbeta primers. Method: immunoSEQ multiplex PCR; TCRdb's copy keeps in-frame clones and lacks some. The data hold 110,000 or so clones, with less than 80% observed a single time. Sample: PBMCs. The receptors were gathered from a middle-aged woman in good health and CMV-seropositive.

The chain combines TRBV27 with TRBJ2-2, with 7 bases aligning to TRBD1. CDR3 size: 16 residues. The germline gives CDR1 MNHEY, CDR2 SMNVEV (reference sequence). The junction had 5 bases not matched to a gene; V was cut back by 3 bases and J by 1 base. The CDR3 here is CASSFSGQMNTGELFF. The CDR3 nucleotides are TGTGCCAGCAGTTTCTCGGGACAGATGAACACCGGGGAGCTGTTTTTT.

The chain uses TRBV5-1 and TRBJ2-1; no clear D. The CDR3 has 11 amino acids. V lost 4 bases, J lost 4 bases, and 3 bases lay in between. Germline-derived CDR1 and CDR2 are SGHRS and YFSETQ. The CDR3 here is CASSQYNEQFF. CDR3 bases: TGCGCCAGCAGCCAATACAATGAGCAGTTCTTC.

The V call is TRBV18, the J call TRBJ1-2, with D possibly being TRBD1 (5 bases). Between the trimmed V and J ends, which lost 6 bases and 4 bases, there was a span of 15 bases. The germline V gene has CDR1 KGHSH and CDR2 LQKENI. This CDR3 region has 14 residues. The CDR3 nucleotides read TGTGCCAGCTCCGGGGGACCCCTTCTCTATGGCTACACCTTC. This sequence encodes CASSGGPLLYGYTF.

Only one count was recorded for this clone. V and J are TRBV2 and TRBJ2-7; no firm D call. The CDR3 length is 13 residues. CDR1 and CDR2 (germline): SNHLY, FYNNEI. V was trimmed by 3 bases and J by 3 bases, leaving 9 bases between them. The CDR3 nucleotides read TGTGCCAGCAGTGAGATGGAGCGCTACGAGCAGTACTTC. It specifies CASSEMERYEQYF.

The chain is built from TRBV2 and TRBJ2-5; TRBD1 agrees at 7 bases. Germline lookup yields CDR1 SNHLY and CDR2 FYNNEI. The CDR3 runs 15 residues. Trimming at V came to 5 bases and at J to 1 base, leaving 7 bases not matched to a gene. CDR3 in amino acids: CASSRQGISQETQYF. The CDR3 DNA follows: TGTGCCAGCAGTCGACAGGGTATCAGCCAAGAGACCCAGTACTTC.

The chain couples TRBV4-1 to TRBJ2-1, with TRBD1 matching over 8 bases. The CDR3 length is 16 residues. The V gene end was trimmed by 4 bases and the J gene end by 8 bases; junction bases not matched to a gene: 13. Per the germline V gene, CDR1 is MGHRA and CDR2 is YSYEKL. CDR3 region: CASSPPSGQGWHEQFF. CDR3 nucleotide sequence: TGCGCCAGCAGCCCTCCATCAGGACAGGGCTGGCATGAGCAGTTCTTC.

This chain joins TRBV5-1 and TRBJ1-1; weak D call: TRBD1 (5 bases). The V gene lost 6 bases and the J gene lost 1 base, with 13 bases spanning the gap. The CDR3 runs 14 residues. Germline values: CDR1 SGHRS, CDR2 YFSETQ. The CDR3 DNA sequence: TGCGCCAGCACGTTAGGGGTCCAGAACACTGAAGCTTTCTTT. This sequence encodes CASTLGVQNTEAFF.

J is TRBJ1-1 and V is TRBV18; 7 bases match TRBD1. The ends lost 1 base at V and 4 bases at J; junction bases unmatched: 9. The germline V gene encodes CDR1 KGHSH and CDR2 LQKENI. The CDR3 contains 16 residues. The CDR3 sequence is CASSPRKGAGVTEAFF. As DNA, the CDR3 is TGTGCCAGCTCACCACGGAAGGGGGCAGGAGTCACTGAAGCTTTCTTT.

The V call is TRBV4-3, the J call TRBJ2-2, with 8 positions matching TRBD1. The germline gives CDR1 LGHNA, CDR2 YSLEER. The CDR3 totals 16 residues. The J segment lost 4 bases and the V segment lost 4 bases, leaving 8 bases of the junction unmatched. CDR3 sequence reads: CASSPAAGGGTGELFF. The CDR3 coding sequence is TGCGCCAGCAGCCCGGCCGCAGGGGGCGGCACCGGGGAGCTGTTTTTT.

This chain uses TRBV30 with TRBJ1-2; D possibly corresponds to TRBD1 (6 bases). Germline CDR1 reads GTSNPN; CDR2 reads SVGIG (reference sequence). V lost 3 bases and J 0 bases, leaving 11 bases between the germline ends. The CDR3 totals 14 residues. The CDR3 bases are TGTGCCTGGAGCCGGACAGTAGCTAACTATGGCTACACCTTC. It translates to CAWSRTVANYGYTF.

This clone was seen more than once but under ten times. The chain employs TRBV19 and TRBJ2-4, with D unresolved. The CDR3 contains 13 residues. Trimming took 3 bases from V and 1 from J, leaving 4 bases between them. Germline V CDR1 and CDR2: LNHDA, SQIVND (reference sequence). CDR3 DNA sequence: TGTGCCAGTAGTATCGGGGCCAAAAACATTCAGTACTTC. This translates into CASSIGAKNIQYF.

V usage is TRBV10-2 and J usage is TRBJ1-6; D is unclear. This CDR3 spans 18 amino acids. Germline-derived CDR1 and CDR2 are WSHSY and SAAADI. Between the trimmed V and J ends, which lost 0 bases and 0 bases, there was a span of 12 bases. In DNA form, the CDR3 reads TGCGCCAGCAGTGAGTCGACGGGAGCAAGCTCCTATAATTCACCCCTCCACTTT. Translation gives CASSESTGASSYNSPLHF.

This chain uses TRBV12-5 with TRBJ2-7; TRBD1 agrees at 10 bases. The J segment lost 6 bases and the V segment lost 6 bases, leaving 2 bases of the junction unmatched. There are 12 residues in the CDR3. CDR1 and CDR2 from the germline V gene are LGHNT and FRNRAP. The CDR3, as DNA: TGTGCTAGTGGGACAGGGGGCGGCGAGCAGTACTTC. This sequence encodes CASGTGGGEQYF.

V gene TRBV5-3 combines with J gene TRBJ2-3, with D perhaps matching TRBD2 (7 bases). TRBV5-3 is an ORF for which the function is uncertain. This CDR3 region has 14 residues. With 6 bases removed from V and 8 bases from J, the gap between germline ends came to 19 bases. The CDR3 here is CARTGGGGGGTQYF. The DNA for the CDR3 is TGTGCCAGAACCGGCGGCGGGGGCGGTGGTACGCAGTATTTT.

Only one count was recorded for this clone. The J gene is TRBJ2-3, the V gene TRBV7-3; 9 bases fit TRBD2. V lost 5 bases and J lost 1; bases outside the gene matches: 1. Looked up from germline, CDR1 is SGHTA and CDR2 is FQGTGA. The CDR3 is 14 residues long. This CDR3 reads CASSASGGTDTQYF. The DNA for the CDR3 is TGTGCCAGCAGCGCTAGCGGGGGCACAGATACGCAGTATTTT.

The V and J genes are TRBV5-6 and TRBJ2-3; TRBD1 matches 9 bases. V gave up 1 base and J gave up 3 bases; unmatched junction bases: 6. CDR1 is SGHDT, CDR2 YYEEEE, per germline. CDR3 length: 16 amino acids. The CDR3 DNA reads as TGTGCCAGCAGCTTGTCCGGGACAGGGCGAACAGATACGCAGTATTTT. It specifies CASSLSGTGRTDTQYF.

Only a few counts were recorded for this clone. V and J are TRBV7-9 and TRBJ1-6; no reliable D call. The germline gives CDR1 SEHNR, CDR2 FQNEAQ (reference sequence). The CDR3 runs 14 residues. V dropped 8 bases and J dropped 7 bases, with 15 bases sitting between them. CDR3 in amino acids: CASASQAPNSPLHF. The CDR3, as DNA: TGTGCCAGCGCTTCCCAGGCACCCAATTCACCCCTCCACTTT.

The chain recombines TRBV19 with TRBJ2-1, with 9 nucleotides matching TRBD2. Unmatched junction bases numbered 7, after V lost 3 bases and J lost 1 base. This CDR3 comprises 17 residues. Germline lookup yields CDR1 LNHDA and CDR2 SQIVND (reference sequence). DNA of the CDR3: TGTGCCAGTAGTATTAGCGGGAGAATGAGTTCCTACAATGAGCAGTTCTTC. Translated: CASSISGRMSSYNEQFF.

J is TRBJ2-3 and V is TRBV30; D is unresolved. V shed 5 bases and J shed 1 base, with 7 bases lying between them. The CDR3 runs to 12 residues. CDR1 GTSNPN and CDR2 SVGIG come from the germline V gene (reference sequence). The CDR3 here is CAWGARTDTQYF. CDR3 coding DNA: TGTGCCTGGGGAGCTCGCACAGATACGCAGTATTTT.

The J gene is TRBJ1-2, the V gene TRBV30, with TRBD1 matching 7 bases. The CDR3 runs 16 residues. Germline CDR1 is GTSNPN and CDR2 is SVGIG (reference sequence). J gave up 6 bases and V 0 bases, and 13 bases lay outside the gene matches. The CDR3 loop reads CAWSVVPSRGNDGYTF. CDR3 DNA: TGTGCCTGGAGTGTAGTCCCTTCCAGGGGGAACGATGGCTACACCTTC.

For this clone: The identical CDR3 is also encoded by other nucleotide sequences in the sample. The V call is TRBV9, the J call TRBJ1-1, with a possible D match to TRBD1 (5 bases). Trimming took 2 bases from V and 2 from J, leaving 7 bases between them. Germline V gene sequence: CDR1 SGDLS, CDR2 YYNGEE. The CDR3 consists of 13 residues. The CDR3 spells CASSVQGNTEAFF. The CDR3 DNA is TGTGCCAGCAGCGTCCAGGGAAACACTGAAGCTTTCTTT. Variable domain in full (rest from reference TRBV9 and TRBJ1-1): DSGVTQTPKHLITATGQRVTLRCSPRSGDLSVYWYQQSLDQGLQFLIQYYNGEERAKGNILERFSAQQFPDLHSELNLSSLELGDSALYFCASSVQGNTEAFFGQGTRLTVV.

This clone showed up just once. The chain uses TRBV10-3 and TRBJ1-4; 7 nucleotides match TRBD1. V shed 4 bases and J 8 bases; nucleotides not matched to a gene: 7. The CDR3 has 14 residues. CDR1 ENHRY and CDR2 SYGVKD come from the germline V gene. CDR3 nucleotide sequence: TGTGCCATCAGTGGGACAGGACGAAGGGAAAAACTGTTTTTT. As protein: CAISGTGRREKLFF.

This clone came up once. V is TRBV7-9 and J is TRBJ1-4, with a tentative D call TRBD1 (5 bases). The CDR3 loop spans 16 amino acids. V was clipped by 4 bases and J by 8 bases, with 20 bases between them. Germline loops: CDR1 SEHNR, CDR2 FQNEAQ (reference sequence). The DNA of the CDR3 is TGTGCCAGCAGCTCTACGTTGACAGATCCCGGGGAAAAACTGTTTTTT. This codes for CASSSTLTDPGEKLFF.

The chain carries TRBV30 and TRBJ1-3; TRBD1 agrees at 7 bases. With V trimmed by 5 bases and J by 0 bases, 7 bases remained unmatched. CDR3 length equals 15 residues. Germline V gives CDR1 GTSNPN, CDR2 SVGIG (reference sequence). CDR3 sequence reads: CAWQEGADSGNTIYF. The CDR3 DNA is TGTGCCTGGCAGGAGGGGGCAGACTCTGGAAACACCATATATTTT.

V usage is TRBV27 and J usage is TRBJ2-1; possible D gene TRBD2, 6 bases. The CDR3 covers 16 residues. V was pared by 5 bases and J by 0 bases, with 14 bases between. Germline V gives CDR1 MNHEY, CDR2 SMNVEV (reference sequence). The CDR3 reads CASSRPGLSSYNEQFF. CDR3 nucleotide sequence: TGTGCCAGCAGTCGTCCGGGACTTAGCTCCTACAATGAGCAGTTCTTC.

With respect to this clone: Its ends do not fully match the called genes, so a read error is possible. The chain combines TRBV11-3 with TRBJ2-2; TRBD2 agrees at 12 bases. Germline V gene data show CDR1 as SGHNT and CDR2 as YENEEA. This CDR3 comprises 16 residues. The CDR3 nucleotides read TGTGCCAGCAGTCCACTAGCGGGAGGCCCGGGCGGGGGGCTGTTTTTT. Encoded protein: CASSPLAGGPGGGLFF. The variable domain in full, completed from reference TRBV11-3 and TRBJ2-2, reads EAGVVQSPRYKIIEKKQPVAFWCNPISGHNTLYWYLQNLGQGPELLIRYENEEAVDDSQLPKDRFSAERLKGVDSTLKIQPAELGDSAVYLCASSPLAGGPGGGLFFGEGSRLTVL.

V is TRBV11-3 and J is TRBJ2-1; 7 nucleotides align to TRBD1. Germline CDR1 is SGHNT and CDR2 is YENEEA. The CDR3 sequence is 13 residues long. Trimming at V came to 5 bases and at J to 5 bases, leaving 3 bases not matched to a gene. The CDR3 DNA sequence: TGTGCCAGCAGCGGACAGGACCACAATGAGCAGTTCTTC. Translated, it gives CASSGQDHNEQFF.

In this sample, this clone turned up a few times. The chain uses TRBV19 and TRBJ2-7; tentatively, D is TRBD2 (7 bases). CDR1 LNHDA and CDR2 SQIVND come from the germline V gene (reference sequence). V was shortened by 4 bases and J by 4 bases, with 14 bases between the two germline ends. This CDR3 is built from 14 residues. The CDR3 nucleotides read TGTGCCAGTAGTAACCATGGGGGGGCGTACGAGCAGTACTTC. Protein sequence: CASSNHGGAYEQYF.

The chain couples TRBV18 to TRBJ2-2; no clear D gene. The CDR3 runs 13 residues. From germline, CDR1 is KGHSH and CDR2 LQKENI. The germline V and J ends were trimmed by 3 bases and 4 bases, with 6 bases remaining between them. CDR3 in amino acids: CASSPRLTGELFF. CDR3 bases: TGTGCCAGCTCACCTCGACTCACCGGGGAGCTGTTTTTT.

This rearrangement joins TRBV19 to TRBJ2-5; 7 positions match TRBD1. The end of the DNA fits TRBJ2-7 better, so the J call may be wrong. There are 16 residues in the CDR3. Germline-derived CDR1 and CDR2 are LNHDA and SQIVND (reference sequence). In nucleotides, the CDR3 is TGTGCCAGTAGTACCAGACAGGGACGAAGTTTCTACGAGCAGTACTTC. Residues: CASSTRQGRSFYEQYF.